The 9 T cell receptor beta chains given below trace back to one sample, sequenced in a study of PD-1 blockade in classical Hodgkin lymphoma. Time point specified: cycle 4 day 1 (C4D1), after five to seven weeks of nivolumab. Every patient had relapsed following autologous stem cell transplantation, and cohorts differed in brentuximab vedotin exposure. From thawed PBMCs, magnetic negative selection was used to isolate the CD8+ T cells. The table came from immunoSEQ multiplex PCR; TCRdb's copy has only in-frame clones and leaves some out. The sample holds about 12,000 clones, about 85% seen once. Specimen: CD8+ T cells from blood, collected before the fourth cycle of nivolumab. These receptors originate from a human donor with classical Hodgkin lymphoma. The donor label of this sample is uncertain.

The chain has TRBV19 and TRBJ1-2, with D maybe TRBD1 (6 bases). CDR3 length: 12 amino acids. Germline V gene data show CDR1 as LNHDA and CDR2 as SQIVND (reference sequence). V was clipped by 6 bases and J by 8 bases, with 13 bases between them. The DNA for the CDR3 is TGTGCCAGTAGGGGACAAACAGACGGCTACACCTTC. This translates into CASRGQTDGYTF.

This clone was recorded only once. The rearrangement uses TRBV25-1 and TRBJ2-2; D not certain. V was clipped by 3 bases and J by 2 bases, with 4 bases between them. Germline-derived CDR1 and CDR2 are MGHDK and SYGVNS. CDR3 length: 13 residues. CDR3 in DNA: TGTGCCAGCAGTGACACCAACACCGGGGAGCTGTTTTTT. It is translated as CASSDTNTGELFF.

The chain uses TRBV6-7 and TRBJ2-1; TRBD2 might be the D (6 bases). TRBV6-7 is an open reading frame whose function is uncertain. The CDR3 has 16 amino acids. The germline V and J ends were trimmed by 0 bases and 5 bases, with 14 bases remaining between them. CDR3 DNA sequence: TGTGCCAGCAGTTACTCGATCGGAGGGCCCGACAATGAGCAGTTCTTC. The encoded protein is CASSYSIGGPDNEQFF.

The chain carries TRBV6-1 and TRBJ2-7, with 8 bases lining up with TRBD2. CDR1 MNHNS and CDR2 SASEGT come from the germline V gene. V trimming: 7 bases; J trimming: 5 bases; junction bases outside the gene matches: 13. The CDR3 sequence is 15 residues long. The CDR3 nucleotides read TGTGCCAGCAACTCCTGGACTAGCCAATACGACGAGCAGTACTTC. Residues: CASNSWTSQYDEQYF.

DNA for the CDR3: TGTGCCAGCAGCTCCATGGGGAGGGCAGGGGATACGCAGTATTTT. This gives the protein CASSSMGRAGDTQYF. This chain uses TRBV11-2 with TRBJ2-3, with 7 nucleotides matching TRBD2. The trim removed 4 bases at V and 6 bases at J, leaving 10 bases unmatched. Germline-derived CDR1 and CDR2 are SGHAT and FQNNGV. This CDR3 has 15 residues.

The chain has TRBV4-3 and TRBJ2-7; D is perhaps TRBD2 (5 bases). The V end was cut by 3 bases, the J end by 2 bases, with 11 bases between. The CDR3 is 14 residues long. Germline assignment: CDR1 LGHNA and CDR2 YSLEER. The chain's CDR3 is CASSQLDGAYEQYF. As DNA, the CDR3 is TGCGCCAGCAGCCAGTTGGACGGGGCCTACGAGCAGTACTTC.

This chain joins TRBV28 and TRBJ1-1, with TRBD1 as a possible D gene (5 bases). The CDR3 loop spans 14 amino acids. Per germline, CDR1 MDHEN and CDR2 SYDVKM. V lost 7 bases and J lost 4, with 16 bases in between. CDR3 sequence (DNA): TGTGCCAGCATCTTAACAGGTACAAGCACTGAAGCTTTCTTT. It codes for CASILTGTSTEAFF.

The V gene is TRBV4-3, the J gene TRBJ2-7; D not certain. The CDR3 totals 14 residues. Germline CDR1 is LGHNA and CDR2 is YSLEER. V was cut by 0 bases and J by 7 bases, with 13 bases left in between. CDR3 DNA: TGCGCCAGCAGCCAAGATACCGGCTTCTTGGAGCAGTACTTC. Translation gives CASSQDTGFLEQYF.

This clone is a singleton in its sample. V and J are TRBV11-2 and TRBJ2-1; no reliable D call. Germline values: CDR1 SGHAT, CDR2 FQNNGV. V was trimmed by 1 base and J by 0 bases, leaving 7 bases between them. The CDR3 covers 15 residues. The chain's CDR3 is CASSLVIRSYNEQFF. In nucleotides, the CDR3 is TGTGCCAGCAGCTTAGTTATCCGCTCCTACAATGAGCAGTTCTTC. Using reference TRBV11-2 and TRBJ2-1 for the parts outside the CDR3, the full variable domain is EAGVAQSPRYKIIEKRQSVAFWCNPISGHATLYWYQQILGQGPKLLIQFQNNGVVDDSQLPKDRFSAERLKGVDSTLKIQPAKLEDSAVYLCASSLVIRSYNEQFFGPGTRLTVL.